One T cell receptor (beta chain) is described in this entry. The data belong to a study of cytomegalovirus exposure and HLA in healthy donors. Vbeta (60) and Jbeta (13) primers were used in the PCR. Method: immunoSEQ multiplex PCR; TCRdb's copy keeps in-frame clones and lacks some. The profile shows 150,000 to 200,000 clones, roughly 85% of them singletons. The V end was cut by 4 bases, the J end by 1 base, with 18 bases between. Germline V gives CDR1 SGHNT, CDR2 YYREEE (reference sequence). The CDR3 covers 17 residues. The sample comprised PBMCs. The gene calls are TRBV5-4 and TRBJ2-1; D possibly corresponds to TRBD1 (5 bases). The receptor was derived from a man between 18 and 29 years old in good health and CMV-seropositive. Here the CDR3 reads CASSGAEVWGSYNEQFF. DNA for the CDR3: TGTGCCAGCAGCGGGGCCGAGGTTTGGGGATCCTACAATGAGCAGTTCTTC. The full variable domain, its missing parts supplied by reference TRBV5-4 and TRBJ2-1, is ETGVTQSPTHLIKTRGQQVTLRCSSQSGHNTVSWYQQALGQGPQFIFQYYREEENGRGNFPPRFSGLQFPNYSSELNVNALELDDSALYLCASSGAEVWGSYNEQFFGPGTRLTVL.